This T cell receptor beta chain came from a study of CD8+ T cells in alopecia areata. Study-level background: Treated patients swallowed 5 to 10 mg of oral tofacitinib twice daily. Whole-study findings and limits: Alopecia totalis/universalis scalp especially showed more expanded CD8+ clones than normal scalp.

Extracted RNA was reverse transcribed, and the resulting cDNA served as sequencing template. TCRdb keeps only in-frame clones here, not all; method: immunoSEQ multiplex PCR. Here the sample spans almost 250,000 clones, around 67% being singletons. Lesional scalp punch biopsies and peripheral blood were collected from alopecia areata patients. Isolation of CD4+ and CD8+ T cells from PBMCs was achieved by sorting. This clone was counted between two and nine times. The target antigen is unknown. The CDR3 totals 14 residues. The trim removed 4 bases at V and 3 bases at J, leaving 7 bases unmatched. CDR1 SQVTM and CDR2 ANQGSEA come from the germline V gene.

V and J are TRBV29-1 and TRBJ2-7, with 9 positions matching TRBD1. This TCR was recovered from a human donor with alopecia areata. The sequencing here drew on CD4+ T cells sorted from blood, taken at week 0. The CDR3 reads CSVAPGQGFYEQYF. The DNA of the CDR3 is TGCAGCGTTGCACCGGGACAGGGATTCTACGAGCAGTACTTC.